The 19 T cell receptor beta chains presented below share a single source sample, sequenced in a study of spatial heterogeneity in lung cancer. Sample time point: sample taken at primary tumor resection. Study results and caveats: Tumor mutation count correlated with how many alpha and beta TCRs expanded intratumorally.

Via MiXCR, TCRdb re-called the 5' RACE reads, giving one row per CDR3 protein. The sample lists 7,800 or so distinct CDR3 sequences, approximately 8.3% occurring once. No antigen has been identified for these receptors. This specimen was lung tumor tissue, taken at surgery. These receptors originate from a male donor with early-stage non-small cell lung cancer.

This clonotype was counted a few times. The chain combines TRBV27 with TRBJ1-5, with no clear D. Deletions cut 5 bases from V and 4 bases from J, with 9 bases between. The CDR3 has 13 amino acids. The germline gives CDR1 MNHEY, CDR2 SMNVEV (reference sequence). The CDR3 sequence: CASSRGRNQPQHF. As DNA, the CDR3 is TGTGCCAGCAGTAGAGGAAGAAATCAGCCCCAGCATTTT.

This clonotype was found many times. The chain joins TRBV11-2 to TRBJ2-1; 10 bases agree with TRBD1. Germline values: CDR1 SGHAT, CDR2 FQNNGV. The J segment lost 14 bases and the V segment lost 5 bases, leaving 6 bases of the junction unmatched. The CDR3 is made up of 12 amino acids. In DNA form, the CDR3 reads TGTGCCAGCAGCAACCGGGACAGGGGAGAGTTCTTC. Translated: CASSNRDRGEFF.

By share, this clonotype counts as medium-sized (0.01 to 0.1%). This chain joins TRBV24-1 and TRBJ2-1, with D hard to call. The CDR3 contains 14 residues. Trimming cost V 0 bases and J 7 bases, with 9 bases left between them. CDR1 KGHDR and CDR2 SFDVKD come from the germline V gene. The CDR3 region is CATSDLEWRNEQFF. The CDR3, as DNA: TGTGCCACCAGTGATTTGGAATGGCGGAATGAGCAGTTCTTC.

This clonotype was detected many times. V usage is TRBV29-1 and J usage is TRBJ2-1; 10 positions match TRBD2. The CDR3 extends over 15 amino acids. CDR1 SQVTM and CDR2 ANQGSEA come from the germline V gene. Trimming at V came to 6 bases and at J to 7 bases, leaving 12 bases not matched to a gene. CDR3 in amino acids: CSVPPELAGINEQFF. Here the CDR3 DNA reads TGCAGCGTCCCTCCGGAACTAGCGGGAATAAATGAGCAGTTCTTC.

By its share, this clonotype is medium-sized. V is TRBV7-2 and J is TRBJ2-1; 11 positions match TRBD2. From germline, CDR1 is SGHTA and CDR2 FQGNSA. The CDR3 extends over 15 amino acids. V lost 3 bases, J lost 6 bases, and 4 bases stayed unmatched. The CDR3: CASSFAGTSGNEQFF. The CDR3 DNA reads TGTGCCAGCAGCTTCGCCGGGACTAGCGGCAATGAGCAGTTCTTC.

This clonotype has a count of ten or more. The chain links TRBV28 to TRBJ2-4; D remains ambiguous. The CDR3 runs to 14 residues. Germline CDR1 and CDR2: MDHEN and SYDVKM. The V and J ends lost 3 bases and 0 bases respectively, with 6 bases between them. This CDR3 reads CASSFPLAKNIQYF. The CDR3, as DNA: TGTGCCAGCAGTTTCCCCCTAGCCAAAAACATTCAGTACTTC.

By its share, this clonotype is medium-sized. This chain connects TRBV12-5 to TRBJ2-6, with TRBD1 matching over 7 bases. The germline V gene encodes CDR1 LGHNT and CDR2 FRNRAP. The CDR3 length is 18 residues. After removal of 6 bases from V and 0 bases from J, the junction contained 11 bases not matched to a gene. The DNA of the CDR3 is TGTGCTAGTGGGGATACAGGGGCGATACACTCTGGGGCCAACGTCCTGACTTTC. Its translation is CASGDTGAIHSGANVLTF.

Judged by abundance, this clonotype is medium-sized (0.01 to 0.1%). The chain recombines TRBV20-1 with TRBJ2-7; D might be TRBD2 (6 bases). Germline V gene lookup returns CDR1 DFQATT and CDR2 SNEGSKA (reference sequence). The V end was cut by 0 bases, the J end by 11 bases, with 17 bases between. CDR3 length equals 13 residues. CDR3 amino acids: CSARDSGNLAKYF. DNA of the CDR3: TGCAGTGCTAGAGATAGCGGTAATTTGGCGAAGTACTTC.

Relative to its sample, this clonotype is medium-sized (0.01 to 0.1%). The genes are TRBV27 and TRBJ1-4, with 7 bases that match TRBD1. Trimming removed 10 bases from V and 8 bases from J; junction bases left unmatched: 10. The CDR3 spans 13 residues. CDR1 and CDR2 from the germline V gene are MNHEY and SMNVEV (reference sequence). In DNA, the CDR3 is TGTGCCATAAGCCGCAGGGGGGGAGAAAAACTGTTTTTT. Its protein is CAISRRGGEKLFF.

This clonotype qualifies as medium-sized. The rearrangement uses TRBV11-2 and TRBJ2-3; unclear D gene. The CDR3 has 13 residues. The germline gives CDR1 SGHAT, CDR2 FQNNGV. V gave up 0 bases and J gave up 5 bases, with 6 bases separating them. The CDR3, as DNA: TGTGCCAGCAGCTTAGAGATCGAAGATACGCAGTATTTT. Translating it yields CASSLEIEDTQYF.

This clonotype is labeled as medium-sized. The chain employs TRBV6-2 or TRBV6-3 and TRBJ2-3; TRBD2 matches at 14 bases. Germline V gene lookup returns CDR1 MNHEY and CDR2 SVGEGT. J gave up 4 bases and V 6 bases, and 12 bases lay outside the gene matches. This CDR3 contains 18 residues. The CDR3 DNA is TGTGCCAGCAGGACGAGACTAGCGGGAGGGCCTAGGGCAGATACGCAGTATTTT. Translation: CASRTRLAGGPRADTQYF.

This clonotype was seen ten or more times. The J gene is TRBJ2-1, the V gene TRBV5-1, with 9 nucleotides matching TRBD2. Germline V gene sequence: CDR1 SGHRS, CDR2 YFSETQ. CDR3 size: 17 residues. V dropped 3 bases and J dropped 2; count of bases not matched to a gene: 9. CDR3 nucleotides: TGCGCCAGCAGCTGGGCTGGACTAGCGAGCCCCTACAATGAGCAGTTCTTC. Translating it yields CASSWAGLASPYNEQFF.

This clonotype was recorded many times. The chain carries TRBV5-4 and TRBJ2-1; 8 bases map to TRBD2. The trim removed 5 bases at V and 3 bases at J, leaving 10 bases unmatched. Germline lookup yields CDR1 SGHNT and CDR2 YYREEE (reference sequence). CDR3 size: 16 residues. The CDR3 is CASRAEGSGVYNEQFF. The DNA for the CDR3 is TGTGCCAGCAGGGCCGAGGGTAGCGGGGTCTACAATGAGCAGTTCTTC.

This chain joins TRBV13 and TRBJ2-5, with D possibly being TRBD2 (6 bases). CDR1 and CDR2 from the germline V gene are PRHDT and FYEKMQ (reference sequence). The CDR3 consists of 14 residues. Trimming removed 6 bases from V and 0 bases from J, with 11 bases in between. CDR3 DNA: TGTGCCAGCAGGGAGCGGGCGTACCAAGAGACCCAGTACTTC. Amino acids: CASRERAYQETQYF.

The DNA for the CDR3 is TGTGCCACCCAGGATGGAGGGGGTATCGCAGATACGCAGTATTTT. Protein: CATQDGGGIADTQYF. The rearrangement joins TRBV19 to TRBJ2-3, with D perhaps matching TRBD1 or TRBD2 (6 bases each). Germline values: CDR1 LNHDA, CDR2 SQIVND (reference sequence). The CDR3 is 15 amino acids. The V end lost 10 bases, the J end lost 4 bases, and 21 bases lay between the germline ends.

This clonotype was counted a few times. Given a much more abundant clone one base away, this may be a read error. CDR3 sequence (DNA): TGTGTCAGCAGTGACATCCACCTTTCTCAGCCCCAGCATTTT. Protein: CVSSDIHLSQPQHF. The V call is TRBV6-1, the J call TRBJ1-5; D gene unclear. Germline CDR1 reads MNHNS; CDR2 reads SASEGT. This CDR3 has 14 residues.

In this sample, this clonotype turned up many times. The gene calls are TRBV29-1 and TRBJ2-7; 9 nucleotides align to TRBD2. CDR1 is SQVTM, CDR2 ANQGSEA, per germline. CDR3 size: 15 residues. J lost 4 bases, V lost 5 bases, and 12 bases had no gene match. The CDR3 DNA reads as TGCAGCGTTAAGTTGTGGACTAGCGATTCGTACGAGCAGTACTTC. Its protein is CSVKLWTSDSYEQYF.

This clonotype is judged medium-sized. The CDR3 is CSANAVNTGELFF. CDR3 coding DNA: TGCAGTGCTAACGCGGTAAACACCGGGGAGCTGTTTTTT. The rearrangement uses TRBV20-1 and TRBJ2-2; no firm D call. V lost 4 bases and J lost 2, with 8 bases in between. Germline CDR1 reads DFQATT; CDR2 reads SNEGSKA (reference sequence). The CDR3 has 13 amino acids.

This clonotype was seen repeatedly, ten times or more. CDR3 region: CSATQGVNTEAFF. The CDR3 DNA reads TGCAGCGCAACACAGGGGGTGAACACTGAAGCTTTCTTT. This chain uses TRBV29-1 with TRBJ1-1; 8 bases line up with TRBD1. The CDR3 is 13 amino acids. Germline V gene lookup returns CDR1 SQVTM and CDR2 ANQGSEA. Unmatched junction bases numbered 4, after V lost 7 bases and J lost 0 bases.